This is a list of T cell receptor beta chains from one sample in a study of blood T cell repertoires in COVID-19. The protocol was immunoSEQ multiplex PCR, while the TCRdb copy is restricted to in-frame clones and leaves out a portion. Among some 530,000 clones listed, 70% to 90% were seen once. The sample was peripheral blood. The receptors were gathered from a human donor in a cohort sampled during active COVID-19. Both conserved end residues are part of each CDR3. Clone size is shown for a subset of rows, as once, few, many or a class of expanded clone.

.,TRBV7-9,TRBJ2-3,CASSLFPGLGTDTQYF
.,TRBV19,TRBJ2-1,CASSITPVNEQFF
.,TRBV6-5,TRBJ2-7,CASSYGRQDYEQYF
.,TRBV19,TRBJ2-1,CASSIDLSSYNEQFF
once,TRBV19,TRBJ2-5,CASSIKEQGDGQTQYF
once,TRBV29-1,TRBJ2-3,CSLGQDTDTQYF
.,TRBV11-3,TRBJ2-3,CASSRRTDPDTQYF
.,TRBV10-3,TRBJ1-1,CAISESTGEGTEAFF
.,TRBV6-1,TRBJ2-2,CASSEGGGAGDTGELFF
.,TRBV24-1,TRBJ2-5,CATSDRGAGETQYF
.,TRBV20-1,TRBJ1-5,CSATDSAGQPQHF
.,TRBV5-1,TRBJ1-3,CASSITGTGTRSGNTIYF
.,TRBV11-2,TRBJ1-3,CASSFPGTGFYGTIYF
.,TRBV20-1,TRBJ1-6,CSASLLGQGTSPLHF
.,TRBV6-5,TRBJ1-1,CASRPTGDEAFF
.,TRBV7-2,TRBJ2-1,CASIMGTGVFGEQFF
.,TRBV14,TRBJ2-4,CASSQTFGLAPTGENIQYF
.,TRBV11-3,TRBJ2-3,CASSQGLSTDTQYF
.,TRBV20-1,TRBJ2-5,CSSKGRDTQYF
few,TRBV28,TRBJ2-7,CAINRVSYEQYF
.,TRBV6-1,TRBJ1-1,CASSEVRGIAEAFF
.,TRBV27,TRBJ2-7,CAAGLAGNYEQYF